This T cell receptor (beta chain) was documented in a study of blood T cell repertoires in COVID-19. The CDR3 spans 15 residues. Germline CDR1 and CDR2: SGHDN and FVKESK. The V end lost 5 bases, the J end lost 3 bases, and 17 bases lay between the germline ends. Data came from immunoSEQ multiplex PCR; TCRdb stores just in-frame clones and leaves some out. The table has about 45,000 clones, over 80% seen once; the top ten hold around 4.5%. This clone came up a few times. This receptor was identified in a human donor in a cohort sampled during active COVID-19. The rearrangement links TRBV14 to TRBJ2-7, with D perhaps matching TRBD2 (6 bases). The sequenced sample was peripheral blood. CDR3 amino acids: CASSWMVGGGYEQYF. The CDR3 DNA reads TGTGCCAGCAGCTGGATGGTGGGGGGTGGCTACGAGCAGTACTTC.